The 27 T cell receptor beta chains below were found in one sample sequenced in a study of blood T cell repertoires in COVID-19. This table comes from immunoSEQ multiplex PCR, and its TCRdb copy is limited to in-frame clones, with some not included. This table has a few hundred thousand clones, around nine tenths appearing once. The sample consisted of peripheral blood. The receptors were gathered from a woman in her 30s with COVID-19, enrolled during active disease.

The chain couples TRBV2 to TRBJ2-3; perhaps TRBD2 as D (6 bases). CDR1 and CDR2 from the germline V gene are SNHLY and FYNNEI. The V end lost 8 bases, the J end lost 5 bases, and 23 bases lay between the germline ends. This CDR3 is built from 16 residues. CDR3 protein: CASELFQSERVDTQYF. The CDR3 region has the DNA TGTGCCAGCGAGTTGTTCCAAAGCGAGCGGGTAGATACGCAGTATTTT.

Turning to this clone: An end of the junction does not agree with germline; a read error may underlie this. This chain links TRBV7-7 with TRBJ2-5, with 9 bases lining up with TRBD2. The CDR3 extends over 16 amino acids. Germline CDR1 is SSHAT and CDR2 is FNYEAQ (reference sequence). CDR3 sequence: CASSLAGTSREETQYF. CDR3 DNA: TGTGCTAGCAGCTTGGCCGGGACTAGCCGGGAGGAGACCCAGTACTTC. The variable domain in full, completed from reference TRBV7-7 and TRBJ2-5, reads GAGVSQSPRYKVTKRGQDVTLRCDPISSHATLYWYQQALGQGPEFLTYFNYEAQPDKSGLPSDRFSAERPEGSISTLTIQRTEQRDSAMYRCASSLAGTSREETQYFGPGTRLLVL.

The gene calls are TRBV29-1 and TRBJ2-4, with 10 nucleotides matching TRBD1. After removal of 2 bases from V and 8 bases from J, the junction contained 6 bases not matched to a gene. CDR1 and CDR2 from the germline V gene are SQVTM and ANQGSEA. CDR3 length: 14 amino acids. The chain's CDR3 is CSVELDRGRYIQYF. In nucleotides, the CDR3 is TGCAGCGTTGAACTGGACAGGGGGAGGTACATTCAGTACTTC.

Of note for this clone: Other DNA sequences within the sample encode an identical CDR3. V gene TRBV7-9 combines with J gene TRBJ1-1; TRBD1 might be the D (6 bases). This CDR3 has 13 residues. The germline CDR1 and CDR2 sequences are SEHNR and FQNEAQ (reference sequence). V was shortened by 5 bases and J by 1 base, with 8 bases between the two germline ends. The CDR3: CASSRGGNTEAFF. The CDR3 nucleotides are TGTGCCAGCAGCCGAGGGGGGAACACTGAAGCTTTCTTT.

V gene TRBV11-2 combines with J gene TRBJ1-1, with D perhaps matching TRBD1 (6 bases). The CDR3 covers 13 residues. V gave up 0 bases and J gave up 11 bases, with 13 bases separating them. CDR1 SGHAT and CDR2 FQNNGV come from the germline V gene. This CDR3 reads CASSLDRRGAAFF. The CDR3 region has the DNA TGTGCCAGCAGCTTAGATCGGCGGGGGGCGGCTTTCTTT.

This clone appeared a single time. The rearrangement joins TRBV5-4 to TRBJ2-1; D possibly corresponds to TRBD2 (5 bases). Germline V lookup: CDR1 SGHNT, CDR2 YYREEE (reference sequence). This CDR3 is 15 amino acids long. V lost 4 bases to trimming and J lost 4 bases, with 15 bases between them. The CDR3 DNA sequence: TGTGCCAGCAGCGCGGAAAGGACTGGGTACAATGAGCAGTTCTTC. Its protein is CASSAERTGYNEQFF.

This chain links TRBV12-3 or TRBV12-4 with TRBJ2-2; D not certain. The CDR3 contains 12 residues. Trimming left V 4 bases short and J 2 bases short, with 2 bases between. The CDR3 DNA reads TGTGCCAGCAGTTCAAACACCGGGGAGCTGTTTTTT. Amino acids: CASSSNTGELFF.

For the CDR3, the DNA is TGTGCCAGCAGCTCGGGGACTAGCGGGGCACCTTTTCAAGAGACCCAGTACTTC. It yields the protein CASSSGTSGAPFQETQYF. The chain has TRBV7-9 and TRBJ2-5; 13 nucleotides match TRBD2. CDR1 and CDR2 from the germline V gene are SEHNR and FQNEAQ (reference sequence). The CDR3 consists of 18 residues. Trimming cost V 4 bases and J 2 bases; bases outside gene matches: 10.

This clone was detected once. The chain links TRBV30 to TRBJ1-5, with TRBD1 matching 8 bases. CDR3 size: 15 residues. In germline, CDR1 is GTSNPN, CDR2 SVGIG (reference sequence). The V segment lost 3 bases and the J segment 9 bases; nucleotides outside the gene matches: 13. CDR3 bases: TGTGCCTGGAGCCCGACAGGGGCCGTCATATGGCCCCAGCATTTT. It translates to CAWSPTGAVIWPQHF.

CDR3 protein: CAIQLQGAYEQYF. CDR3 in DNA: TGTGCCATCCAGCTACAGGGGGCCTACGAGCAGTACTTC. The rearrangement joins TRBV10-3 to TRBJ2-7; 8 bases are a match to TRBD1. Germline V gives CDR1 ENHRY, CDR2 SYGVKD. This CDR3 spans 13 amino acids. The V segment lost 8 bases and the J segment 2 bases; nucleotides outside the gene matches: 5.

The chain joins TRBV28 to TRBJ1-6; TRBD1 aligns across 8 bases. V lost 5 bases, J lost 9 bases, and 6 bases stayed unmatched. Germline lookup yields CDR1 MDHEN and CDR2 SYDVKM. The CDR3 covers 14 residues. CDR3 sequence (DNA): TGTGCCAGCAGTCAACAGGGGGAAACTTCACCCCTCCACTTT. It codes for CASSQQGETSPLHF.

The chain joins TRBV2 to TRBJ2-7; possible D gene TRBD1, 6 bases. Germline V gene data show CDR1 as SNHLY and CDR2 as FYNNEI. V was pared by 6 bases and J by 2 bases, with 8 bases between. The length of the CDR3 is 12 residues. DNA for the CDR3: TGTGCCAGCAGGGGACAAGCCTACGAGCAGTACTTC. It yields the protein CASRGQAYEQYF.

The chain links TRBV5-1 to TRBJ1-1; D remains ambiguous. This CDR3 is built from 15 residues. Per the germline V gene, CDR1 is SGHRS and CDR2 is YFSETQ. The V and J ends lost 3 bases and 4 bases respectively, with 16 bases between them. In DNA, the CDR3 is TGCGCCAGCAGCTCCACAAGTAACCCGGGCACTGAAGCTTTCTTT. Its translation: CASSSTSNPGTEAFF. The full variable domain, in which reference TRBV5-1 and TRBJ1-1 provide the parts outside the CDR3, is KAGVTQTPRYLIKTRGQQVTLSCSPISGHRSVSWYQQTPGQGLQFLFEYFSETQRNKGNFPGRFSGRQFSNSRSEMNVSTLELGDSALYLCASSSTSNPGTEAFFGQGTRLTVV.

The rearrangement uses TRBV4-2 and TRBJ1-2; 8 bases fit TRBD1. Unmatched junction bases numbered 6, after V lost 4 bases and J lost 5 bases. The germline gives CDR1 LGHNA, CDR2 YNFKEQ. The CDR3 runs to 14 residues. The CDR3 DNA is TGTGCCAGCAGCCCGGACAGGGAGGGTTATGGCTACACCTTC. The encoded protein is CASSPDREGYGYTF.

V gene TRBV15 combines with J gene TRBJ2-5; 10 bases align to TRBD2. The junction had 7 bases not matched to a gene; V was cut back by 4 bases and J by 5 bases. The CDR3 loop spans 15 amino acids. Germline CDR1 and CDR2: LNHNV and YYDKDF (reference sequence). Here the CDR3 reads CATSIMGLARETQYF. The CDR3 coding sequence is TGTGCCACCAGCATAATGGGACTAGCGCGGGAGACCCAGTACTTC.

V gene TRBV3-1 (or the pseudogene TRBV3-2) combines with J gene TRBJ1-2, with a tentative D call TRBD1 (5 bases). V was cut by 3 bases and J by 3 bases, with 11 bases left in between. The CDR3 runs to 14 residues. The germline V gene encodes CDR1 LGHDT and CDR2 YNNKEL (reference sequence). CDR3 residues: CASSHLGGDYGYTF. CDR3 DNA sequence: TGTGCCAGCAGCCACCTCGGGGGGGACTATGGCTACACCTTC.

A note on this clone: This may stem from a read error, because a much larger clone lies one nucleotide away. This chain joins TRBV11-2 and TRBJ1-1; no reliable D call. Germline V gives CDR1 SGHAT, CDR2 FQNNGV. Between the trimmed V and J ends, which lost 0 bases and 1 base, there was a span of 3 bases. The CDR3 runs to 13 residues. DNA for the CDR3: TGTGCCAGCAGCTTAGACAGGAACACTGAAGCTTTCTTT. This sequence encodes CASSLDRNTEAFF.

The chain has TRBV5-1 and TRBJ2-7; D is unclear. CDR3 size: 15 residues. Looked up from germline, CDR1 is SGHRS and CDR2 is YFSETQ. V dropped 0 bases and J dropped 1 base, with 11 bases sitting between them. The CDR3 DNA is TGCGCCAGCAGCTTGGCCCGCACAGCATCCTACGAGCAGTACTTC. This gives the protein CASSLARTASYEQYF. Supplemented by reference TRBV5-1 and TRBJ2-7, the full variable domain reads KAGVTQTPRYLIKTRGQQVTLSCSPISGHRSVSWYQQTPGQGLQFLFEYFSETQRNKGNFPGRFSGRQFSNSRSEMNVSTLELGDSALYLCASSLARTASYEQYFGPGTRLTVT.

Here the CDR3 reads CASTLAGPDTQYF. CDR3 bases: TGTGCCAGCACCCTCGCTGGCCCCGATACGCAGTATTTT. This chain joins TRBV9 and TRBJ2-3; D unclear. The CDR3 has 13 residues. Germline lookup yields CDR1 SGDLS and CDR2 YYNGEE. V lost 6 bases, J lost 6 bases, and 14 bases lay in between. Drawing the rest from reference TRBV9 and TRBJ2-3, the complete variable domain is DSGVTQTPKHLITATGQRVTLRCSPRSGDLSVYWYQQSLDQGLQFLIQYYNGEERAKGNILERFSAQQFPDLHSELNLSSLELGDSALYFCASTLAGPDTQYFGPGTRLTVL.

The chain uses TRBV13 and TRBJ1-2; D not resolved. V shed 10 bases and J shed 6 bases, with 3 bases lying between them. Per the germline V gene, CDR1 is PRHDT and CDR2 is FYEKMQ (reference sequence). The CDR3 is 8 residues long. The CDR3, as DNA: TGTGCCACAAATGGCTACACCTTC. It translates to CATNGYTF.

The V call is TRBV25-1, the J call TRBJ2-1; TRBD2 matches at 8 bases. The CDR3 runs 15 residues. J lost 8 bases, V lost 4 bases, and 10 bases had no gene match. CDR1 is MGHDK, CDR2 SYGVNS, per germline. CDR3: CASSVFLRGDDEQFF. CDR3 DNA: TGTGCCAGCAGTGTCTTCCTGCGGGGGGATGATGAGCAGTTCTTC.

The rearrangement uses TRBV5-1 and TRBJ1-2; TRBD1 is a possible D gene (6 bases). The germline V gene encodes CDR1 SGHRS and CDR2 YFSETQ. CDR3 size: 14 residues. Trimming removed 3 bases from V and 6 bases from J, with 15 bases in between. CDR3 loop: CASSSVTGGDGYTF. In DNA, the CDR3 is TGCGCCAGCAGCTCGGTCACGGGGGGCGATGGCTACACCTTC.

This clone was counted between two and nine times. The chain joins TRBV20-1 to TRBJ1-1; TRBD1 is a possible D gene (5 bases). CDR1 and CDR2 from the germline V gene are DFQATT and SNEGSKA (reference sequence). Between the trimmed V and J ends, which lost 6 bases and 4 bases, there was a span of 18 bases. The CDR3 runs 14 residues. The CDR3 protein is CSASNGGEVTEAFF. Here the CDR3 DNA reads TGCAGTGCCAGTAACGGAGGGGAGGTCACTGAAGCTTTCTTT.

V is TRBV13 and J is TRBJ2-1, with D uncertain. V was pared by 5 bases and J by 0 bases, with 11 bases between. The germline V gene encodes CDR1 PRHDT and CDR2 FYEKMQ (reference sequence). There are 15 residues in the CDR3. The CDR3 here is CASSPTDHSYNEQFF. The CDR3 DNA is TGTGCCAGCAGCCCCACAGATCACTCCTACAATGAGCAGTTCTTC.

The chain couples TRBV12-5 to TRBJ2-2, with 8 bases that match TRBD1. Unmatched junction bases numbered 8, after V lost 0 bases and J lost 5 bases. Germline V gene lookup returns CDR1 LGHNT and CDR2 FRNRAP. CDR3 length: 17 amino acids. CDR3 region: CASGLVVAGGRTGELFF. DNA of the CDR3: TGTGCTAGTGGTTTGGTAGTTGCAGGGGGCCGGACCGGGGAGCTGTTTTTT.

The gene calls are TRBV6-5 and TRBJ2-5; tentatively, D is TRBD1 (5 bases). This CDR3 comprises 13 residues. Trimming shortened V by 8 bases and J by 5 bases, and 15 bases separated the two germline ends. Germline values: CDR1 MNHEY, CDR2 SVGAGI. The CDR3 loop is CASSRGLRETQYF. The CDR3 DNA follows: TGTGCCAGCTCTAGGGGATTGAGGGAGACCCAGTACTTC.

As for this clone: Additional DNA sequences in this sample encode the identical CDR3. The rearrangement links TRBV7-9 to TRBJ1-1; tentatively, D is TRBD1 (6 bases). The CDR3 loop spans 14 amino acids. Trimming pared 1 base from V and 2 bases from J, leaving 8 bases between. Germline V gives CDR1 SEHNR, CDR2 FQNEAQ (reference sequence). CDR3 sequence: CASSLGQVNTEAFF. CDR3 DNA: TGTGCCAGCAGCTTAGGACAGGTCAACACTGAAGCTTTCTTT. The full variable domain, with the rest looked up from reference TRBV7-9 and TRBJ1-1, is DTGVSQNPRHKITKRGQNVTFRCDPISEHNRLYWYRQTLGQGPEFLTYFQNEAQLEKSRLLSDRFSAERPKGSFSTLEIQRTEQGDSAMYLCASSLGQVNTEAFFGQGTRLTVV.